This T cell receptor beta chain was identified during a study of regulatory and conventional T cells in RAG deficiency. Study conclusions and caveats: Omenn CD25-high CD127-low cells may be activated cells, not true Tregs. Omenn syndrome and CID/AS patients had around 100-fold fewer unique Treg TCR beta sequences, versus roughly 10-fold elsewhere. Omenn patients showed >75% Treg-Tconv overlap and shorter CDR3 lengths.

This CDR3 contains 12 residues. Trimming left V 1 base short and J 6 bases short, with 3 bases between. The germline V gene encodes CDR1 SEHNR and CDR2 FQNEAQ (reference sequence). Concerning this clone itself: The antigen is undetermined.

RAG-deficient patients with SCID, Omenn syndrome, or combined immunodeficiency. Profiling relied on immunoSEQ multiplex PCR, and the TCRdb table lists in-frame clones only, not all of them. The sample lists some 6,100 clones, 85% to 95% occurring once. This chain uses TRBV7-9 with TRBJ2-2; D remains unclear. Sequenced material: CD8+ T cells sorted from blood. This TCR came from a human donor with RAG deficiency presenting as severe combined immunodeficiency. CDR3 nucleotide sequence: TGTGCCAGCAGCTTAGAGGCCGGGGAGCTGTTTTTT. This sequence encodes CASSLEAGELFF.